The clone carrying this T cell receptor (beta chain) was seen more than once but under ten times. Its target is unknown. The CDR3 sequence is 13 residues long. Germline V gene data show CDR1 as SGHNT and CDR2 as YENEEA. Trimming pared 5 bases from V and 10 bases from J, leaving 15 bases between. A universal primer site was incorporated via template switching, and the cDNA contained unique molecular identifiers. TCRdb passed the 5' RACE reads through MiXCR, listing each CDR3 protein once. The profile shows 1,800,000 or so distinct CDR3 sequences, 25% to 35% of them singletons. The data were obtained in a study of identical twins. General study points: Zero-insertion results could be subject to partial confounding by invariant MAIT and iNKT cells. Out-of-frame sharing of TCR alpha in monozygotic twins was underestimated by models.

The TCR comes from a newborn girl in good health. Material: cord blood. V and J are TRBV11-3 and TRBJ2-1, with a possible D match to TRBD1 (5 bases). The CDR3 reads CASSQDKEREQFF. CDR3 sequence (DNA): TGTGCCAGCAGCCAGGACAAAGAACGCGAGCAGTTCTTC. Combining the CDR3 with reference TRBV11-3 and TRBJ2-1 gives the whole variable domain EAGVVQSPRYKIIEKKQPVAFWCNPISGHNTLYWYLQNLGQGPELLIRYENEEAVDDSQLPKDRFSAERLKGVDSTLKIQPAELGDSAVYLCASSQDKEREQFFGPGTRLTVL.